A selection of T cell receptor beta chains follows, all from one sample in a study of T cell changes during pregnancy in multiple sclerosis. Only in-frame clones appear in the TCRdb table, and some are missing; sequencing was by immunoSEQ multiplex PCR. The table lists about 23,000 clones, about 89% of them singletons. Specimen: CD8+ T cells from peripheral blood mononuclear cells, collected in the first trimester of pregnancy. These receptors came from a female donor with multiple sclerosis, enrolled in a pregnancy study. Each CDR3 is given with its conserved first and last residue. D genes are given only for firm matches. Expanded clones are given a class, and other clones once, few, many or no size at all.

d_call	v_call	clone_size	j_call	cdr3_nt	cdr3_aa
.	TRBV7-9	.	TRBJ1-2	TGTGCCAGCAGCCCACCGACTTTGCTGTCCTATGGCTACACCTTC	CASSPPTLLSYGYTF
.	TRBV19	.	TRBJ1-4	TGTGCCACCAAGGACAGTTCTAATGAAAAACTGTTTTTT	CATKDSSNEKLFF
TRBD2	TRBV5-6	.	TRBJ2-7	TGTGCCAGCAGCTTGCCCTGGGCTAGCGGGGCTCTCTCCTACGAGCAGTACTTC	CASSLPWASGALSYEQYF
.	TRBV14	.	TRBJ2-7	TGTGCCAGCAGCCTCCCCGCGCTCGAGCAGTACTTC	CASSLPALEQYF
TRBD2	TRBV6-4	many	TRBJ2-1	TGTGCCAGCAGTGACGTAGCGGGAACGAGCAATGAGCAGTTCTTC	CASSDVAGTSNEQFF
.	TRBV19	.	TRBJ2-7	TGTGCCAGTAGTATCGTCGACGGGGAATACGAGCAGTACTTC	CASSIVDGEYEQYF
TRBD2	TRBV27	medium-sized	TRBJ2-7	TGTGCCAGCCATACTCTAACTAGCGGGAGCTACGAGCAGTACTTC	CASHTLTSGSYEQYF
.	TRBV27	.	TRBJ1-5	TGTGCCAGCAGTGGGGCAGGGCCTAATGGATATCAGCCCCAGCATTTT	CASSGAGPNGYQPQHF
.	TRBV28	.	TRBJ2-7	TGTGCCAGCAGTTCCCACCTAGCGACGTACGAGCAGTACTTC	CASSSHLATYEQYF
.	TRBV9	.	TRBJ2-2	TGTGCCAGCAGCGTAGAATCTACAGGGTGGGGGACCGGGGAGCTGTTTTTT	CASSVESTGWGTGELFF
TRBD1	TRBV2	.	TRBJ1-3	TGTGCCAGCATCAGGGGGCTCGGTGGAAACACCATATATTTT	CASIRGLGGNTIYF
TRBD2	TRBV6-1	.	TRBJ2-2	TGTGCCAGCAGTGAAGGCGCGGGGGGCGGCGGGGAGCTGTTTTTT	CASSEGAGGGGELFF
TRBD1	TRBV30	.	TRBJ1-3	TGTGCCTGGACTGAATGGGACAGGGCGAGGGGAAACACCATATATTTT	CAWTEWDRARGNTIYF
.	TRBV5-4	.	TRBJ2-1	TGTGCCAGCAGCTTGGCAAAGCGGAGCGCCGGAGATGAGCAGTTCTTC	CASSLAKRSAGDEQFF
.	TRBV4-1	once	TRBJ2-3	TGCGCCAGCAGCCAAGCCCTATCGATCACAGATACGCAGTATTTT	CASSQALSITDTQYF
.	TRBV6-6	.	TRBJ1-3	TGTGCCAGCAGTTACGGGGGGTTCTCTGGAAACACCATATATTTT	CASSYGGFSGNTIYF
TRBD1	TRBV6-5	.	TRBJ2-5	TGTGCCAGCAGCCGGACAGGGGGCGGAGGAGAGACCCAGTACTTC	CASSRTGGGGETQYF
.	TRBV7-9	.	TRBJ2-1	TGTGCCAGCAGCTTTCTCAGCGGAGCCTACAATGAGCAGTTCTTC	CASSFLSGAYNEQFF
TRBD2	TRBV7-9	.	TRBJ2-1	TGTGCCAGCAGCTTAGTGTGGACTAGCGACAATGAGCAGTTCTTC	CASSLVWTSDNEQFF
.	TRBV5-6	.	TRBJ1-3	TGTGCCAGCAGCTTGGCAGGGACTGGAAACACCATATATTTT	CASSLAGTGNTIYF
.	TRBV29-1	.	TRBJ1-1	TGCAGCGTTGATGGGGGGGGTAAAGCTTTCTTT	CSVDGGGKAFF
TRBD1	TRBV6-1	.	TRBJ2-3	TGTGCCAGCAGTGAGGGGACAGGACACACAGATACGCAGTATTTT	CASSEGTGHTDTQYF
.	TRBV6-5	.	TRBJ2-3	TGTGCCAGCAGTTACAGTCAGGCGAGTACGCAGTATTTT	CASSYSQASTQYF
.	TRBV7-9	few	TRBJ1-1	TGTGCCAGCAGCTTTCGGGAGAAGAACACTGAAGCTTTCTTT	CASSFREKNTEAFF